These 24 T cell receptor beta chains were all obtained from the same sample, sequenced in a study of T-cell reconstitution after alpha-beta-depleted transplantation in children (dated by TCRdb to 2015 to 2016). Library creation used PCR. Sequencing took place on an Illumina HiSeq 2500. To normalize quantification of the TCRbeta repertoire, the TCR libraries were built with molecular barcoding that relied on unique molecular identifiers. Clones were called with MiXCR by TCRdb after fastp trimmed the public reads at Q25, and only in-frame beta chains were retained. Here each entry gathers all rows of one CDR3 protein and keeps the most common genes and DNA. In all, the sample holds about 610,000 distinct CDR3 sequences, and about 10% of those were seen once. The ten largest clones represent around 4% of the sample. The sample was PBMCs from the stem cell graft donor, taken from the stem cell graft. These receptors were collected from a human donor who donated a stem cell graft to a child with acute myeloid leukemia.

This clonotype was counted a few times. The chain links TRBV9 to TRBJ2-3; possible D gene TRBD2, 5 bases. CDR3 length equals 15 residues. CDR1 SGDLS and CDR2 YYNGEE come from the germline V gene. Trimming pared 1 base from V and 6 bases from J, leaving 15 bases between. The CDR3 loop reads CASSVHGISGDTQYF. As DNA, the CDR3 is TGTGCCAGCAGCGTACATGGGATCTCGGGGGATACGCAGTATTTT.

The chain uses TRBV11-2 and TRBJ1-1, with D possibly TRBD1 on 5 matching bases. CDR1 and CDR2 from the germline V gene are SGHAT and FQNNGV. There are 19 residues in the CDR3. Trimming removed 4 bases at V and 1 base at J, with 25 bases between. CDR3 residues: CASSSVLVGEGQKNTEAFF. Written as DNA, the CDR3 is TGTGCCAGCAGCTCCGTTTTAGTGGGGGAGGGCCAGAAGAACACTGAAGCTTTCTTT. The entire variable domain, with the rest obtained from reference TRBV11-2 and TRBJ1-1, is as follows: EAGVAQSPRYKIIEKRQSVAFWCNPISGHATLYWYQQILGQGPKLLIQFQNNGVVDDSQLPKDRFSAERLKGVDSTLKIQPAKLEDSAVYLCASSSVLVGEGQKNTEAFFGQGTRLTVV.

The genes are TRBV12-5 and TRBJ2-3; 7 bases fit TRBD2. CDR1 LGHNT and CDR2 FRNRAP come from the germline V gene. The CDR3 has 14 amino acids. Trimming cost V 6 bases and J 3 bases; bases outside gene matches: 6. The CDR3 protein is CASGRESGTDTQYF. CDR3 sequence (DNA): TGTGCTAGTGGGCGGGAGTCGGGGACAGATACGCAGTATTTT. Supplemented by reference TRBV12-5 and TRBJ2-3, the full variable domain reads DARVTQTPRHKVTEMGQEVTMRCQPILGHNTVFWYRQTMMQGLELLAYFRNRAPLDDSGMPKDRFSAEMPDATLATLKIQPSEPRDSAVYFCASGRESGTDTQYFGPGTRLTVL.

The rearrangement uses TRBV20-1 and TRBJ2-1; TRBD2 agrees at 9 bases. The J segment lost 1 base and the V segment lost 0 bases, leaving 13 bases of the junction unmatched. The CDR3 runs to 19 residues. The germline gives CDR1 DFQATT, CDR2 SNEGSKA (reference sequence). CDR3 amino acids: CSARDPLSTSGRSYNEQFF. The CDR3 DNA reads as TGCAGTGCTAGAGATCCCCTTTCTACTAGCGGGCGATCCTACAATGAGCAGTTCTTC.

There are many counts of this clonotype. This chain links TRBV6-5 with TRBJ1-2; 8 bases are shared with TRBD1. The V gene's germline CDR1 is MNHEY and CDR2 SVGAGI. The CDR3 is 14 residues long. V lost 6 bases, J lost 8 bases, and 11 bases stayed unmatched. As DNA, the CDR3 is TGTGCCAGCAGCCCGGACAGGGTGTCTTGGGGCTACACCTTC. Its protein is CASSPDRVSWGYTF.

This clonotype has a count of ten or more. The gene calls are TRBV29-1 and TRBJ2-3; D gene unclear. V lost 4 bases and J lost 3, with 8 bases in between. CDR1 and CDR2 from the germline V gene are SQVTM and ANQGSEA. The CDR3 consists of 12 residues. The CDR3 region has the DNA TGCAGCGTTGCGGTCCCGACAGATACGCAGTATTTT. It translates to CSVAVPTDTQYF.

The J gene is TRBJ2-7, the V gene TRBV20-1; 9 bases agree with TRBD2. Losses at the gene ends were 0 bases for V and 5 bases for J; bases not matched to a gene: 11. Germline CDR1 reads DFQATT; CDR2 reads SNEGSKA (reference sequence). This CDR3 region has 16 residues. This CDR3 reads CSAREGHSGRGDEQYF. In DNA form, the CDR3 reads TGCAGTGCTAGAGAGGGGCATAGCGGGAGAGGGGACGAGCAGTACTTC.

The rearrangement uses TRBV27 and TRBJ2-7; TRBD1 matches 7 bases. Germline-derived CDR1 and CDR2 are MNHEY and SMNVEV (reference sequence). The ends lost 8 bases at V and 6 bases at J; junction bases unmatched: 7. CDR3 length equals 12 residues. CDR3 in DNA: TGTGCCAGCCGTAAGGGGGCGGGCGAGCAGTACTTC. Its translation is CASRKGAGEQYF.

This clonotype was seen a handful of times. Compared with germline, one end of the junction differs, possibly owing to a read error. The V and J genes are TRBV29-1 and TRBJ2-7; TRBD1 matches at 8 bases. CDR3 size: 13 residues. CDR1 and CDR2 from the germline V gene are SQVTM and ANQGSEA. This CDR3 reads CSVEDRGRYEQYF. CDR3 in DNA: TGCAGCGTGGAAGACAGGGGAAGATACGAGCAGTACTTC.

This clonotype was counted ten times or more. V is TRBV9 and J is TRBJ2-7, with D possibly TRBD1 on 5 matching bases. V was pared by 0 bases and J by 7 bases, with 17 bases between. Germline V CDR1 and CDR2: SGDLS, YYNGEE. CDR3 length: 15 residues. CDR3 region: CASSVAQGSTGEQYF. The CDR3 DNA is TGTGCCAGCAGCGTAGCTCAGGGATCCACAGGAGAGCAGTACTTC.

This clonotype has at least ten counts. The CDR3 spells CASSGGLAGMGTQYF. The CDR3 bases are TGCGCCAGCAGCGGAGGACTAGCGGGAATGGGAACGCAGTATTTT. The genes are TRBV5-1 and TRBJ2-3; TRBD2 agrees at 12 bases. CDR1 and CDR2 from the germline V gene are SGHRS and YFSETQ. This CDR3 region has 15 residues. J was trimmed by 9 bases and V by 4 bases; bases with no gene match: 9.

In this sample, this clonotype turned up many times. The V call is TRBV6-5, the J call TRBJ2-1; possibly TRBD2 for D (6 bases). Germline V gene lookup returns CDR1 MNHEY and CDR2 SVGAGI. Trimming shortened V by 6 bases and J by 9 bases, and 18 bases separated the two germline ends. This CDR3 is 14 amino acids long. The CDR3 spells CASRGLGSIREQFF. As DNA, the CDR3 is TGTGCCAGCAGGGGACTGGGAAGCATACGTGAGCAGTTCTTC.

This clonotype was picked up many times. The genes are TRBV28 and TRBJ2-7; 9 positions match TRBD1. Looked up from germline, CDR1 is MDHEN and CDR2 is SYDVKM. V lost 2 bases and J lost 3; bases outside the gene matches: 5. The CDR3 covers 15 residues. The CDR3 loop is CASSLGTGMVYEQYF. The CDR3 DNA reads TGTGCCAGCAGTTTAGGGACAGGGATGGTCTACGAGCAGTACTTC.

At least ten counts were recorded for this clonotype. The V and J genes are TRBV10-3 and TRBJ2-1; 7 nucleotides align to TRBD2. The CDR3 spans 14 residues. J was trimmed by 7 bases and V by 4 bases; bases with no gene match: 7. Germline-derived CDR1 and CDR2 are ENHRY and SYGVKD. The DNA of the CDR3 is TGTGCCATCAGTGGGGGGGGAAAAGGAAATGAGCAGTTCTTC. Residues: CAISGGGKGNEQFF.

CDR3 DNA: TGTGCCAGCAGCTTAATAGGCGGGAGTACCCCCGGGGAGCTGTTTTTT. Its protein is CASSLIGGSTPGELFF. The chain is built from TRBV7-2 and TRBJ2-2; 7 positions match TRBD2. The trim removed 2 bases at V and 6 bases at J, leaving 9 bases unmatched. The V gene's germline CDR1 is SGHTA and CDR2 FQGNSA. This CDR3 is built from 16 residues.

This clonotype was seen many times. The CDR3 DNA follows: TGTGCCAGCAGCGCAGCTGGTTCAGATACGCAGTATTTT. This encodes CASSAAGSDTQYF. The chain uses TRBV9 and TRBJ2-3; D is unclear. Germline V CDR1 and CDR2: SGDLS, YYNGEE. Between the trimmed V and J ends, which lost 3 bases and 4 bases, there was a span of 9 bases. This CDR3 spans 13 amino acids. Looking up the rest from reference TRBV9 and TRBJ2-3 gives the full variable domain: DSGVTQTPKHLITATGQRVTLRCSPRSGDLSVYWYQQSLDQGLQFLIQYYNGEERAKGNILERFSAQQFPDLHSELNLSSLELGDSALYFCASSAAGSDTQYFGPGTRLTVL.

This chain connects TRBV27 to TRBJ2-7; tentative D call: TRBD2 (5 bases). The CDR3 has 15 residues. V gave up 6 bases and J gave up 2 bases, with 17 bases separating them. Germline values: CDR1 MNHEY, CDR2 SMNVEV (reference sequence). The CDR3: CASRREWQVAYEQYF. In nucleotides, the CDR3 is TGTGCCAGCAGGAGGGAGTGGCAGGTGGCCTACGAGCAGTACTTC.

In this sample, this clonotype turned up many times. The gene calls are TRBV27 and TRBJ2-3; 7 nucleotides agree with TRBD1. Germline trimming cut 0 bases from V and 3 bases from J; bases unmatched to any gene: 12. Germline V gene lookup returns CDR1 MNHEY and CDR2 SMNVEV (reference sequence). The CDR3 sequence is 18 residues long. For the CDR3, the DNA is TGTGCCAGCAGTTTATCGTTCACAGGGGCCCAAGGGACAGATACGCAGTATTTT. Amino acid sequence: CASSLSFTGAQGTDTQYF.

This clonotype was counted ten times or more. The rearrangement links TRBV20-1 to TRBJ2-5, with D tentatively TRBD2 (6 bases). Deletions cut 5 bases from V and 0 bases from J, with 16 bases between. CDR1 and CDR2 (germline): DFQATT, SNEGSKA (reference sequence). CDR3 length equals 15 residues. The CDR3 protein is CSASPGRRDQETQYF. For the CDR3, the DNA is TGCAGTGCTTCCCCCGGGCGGAGGGACCAAGAGACCCAGTACTTC.

The rearrangement joins TRBV6-1 to TRBJ2-3, with no clear D. The CDR3 runs to 13 residues. Germline V gene sequence: CDR1 MNHNS, CDR2 SASEGT. V dropped 8 bases and J dropped 3 bases, with 12 bases sitting between them. CDR3 amino acids: CASVGPSTDTQYF. The CDR3 DNA is TGTGCCAGCGTCGGGCCATCGACAGATACGCAGTATTTT.

This clonotype turned up a few times. The gene calls are TRBV12-3 or TRBV12-4 and TRBJ2-3, with 13 nucleotides matching TRBD2. The CDR3 runs to 18 residues. V lost 6 bases, J lost 0 bases, and 9 bases stayed unmatched. The DNA for the CDR3 is TGTGCCAGCAGCTCCGGGACTAGCGGGACCGCTAGCACAGATACGCAGTATTTT. This translates into CASSSGTSGTASTDTQYF.

V usage is TRBV4-2 and J usage is TRBJ2-3, with TRBD2 matching 10 bases. CDR1 is LGHNA, CDR2 YNFKEQ, per germline. After removal of 0 bases from V and 6 bases from J, the junction contained 9 bases not matched to a gene. The CDR3 covers 17 residues. CDR3 region: CASSQESLAAGGDTQYF. The CDR3 DNA sequence: TGTGCCAGCAGCCAAGAAAGTCTGGCAGCGGGGGGGGATACGCAGTATTTT.

The chain carries TRBV6-1 and TRBJ2-1, with 11 bases lining up with TRBD1. Germline lookup yields CDR1 MNHNS and CDR2 SASEGT. V lost 3 bases, J lost 8 bases, and 3 bases stayed unmatched. The CDR3 consists of 14 residues. The CDR3 DNA reads as TGTGCCAGCAGTGAGGGACAGGGGGTCTATGAGCAGTTCTTC. Translating gives CASSEGQGVYEQFF.

This clonotype occurred once. This chain joins TRBV6-1 and TRBJ2-7, with 9 bases that match TRBD2. Per the germline V gene, CDR1 is MNHNS and CDR2 is SASEGT. The CDR3 consists of 14 residues. The ends lost 6 bases at V and 4 bases at J; junction bases unmatched: 7. CDR3 amino acids: CASSPLAGKYEQYF. The CDR3, as DNA: TGTGCCAGCAGCCCGCTAGCGGGGAAGTACGAGCAGTACTTC.